This TCR beta chain was identified during a study of cytomegalovirus exposure and HLA in healthy donors. Deletions cut 5 bases from V and 2 bases from J, with 9 bases between. Per the germline V gene, CDR1 is KGHSH and CDR2 is LQKENI. The CDR3 length is 13 residues. The records do not include a CMV serostatus for this donor. 13 Jbeta primers and 60 Vbeta primers were used for the PCR. Method: immunoSEQ multiplex PCR; TCRdb's copy keeps in-frame clones and lacks some. The profile shows roughly 72,000 clones, about 67% of them singletons. The specimen sequenced was PBMCs. This TCR came from a human donor in good health. V usage is TRBV18 and J usage is TRBJ1-2, with TRBD1 as a possible D gene (5 bases). CDR3 DNA: TGTGCCAGCTCAGGGGCATACAACTATGGCTACACCTTC. Translation: CASSGAYNYGYTF.